This TCR beta chain was obtained from a study of blood T cell repertoires in COVID-19. Looking at the study overall: Whether acute or convalescent, the COVID-19 samples came from the United States, Italy and Spain. PBMCs, B-cell-depleted T cells, or T cells were the source of the cDNA or gDNA that made up the material.

Trimming at V came to 3 bases and at J to 2 bases, leaving 3 bases not matched to a gene. Germline loops: CDR1 LNHNV, CDR2 YYDKDF (reference sequence). This CDR3 is 15 amino acids long. In the original processing: Reference gene primer amplification gave estimated nucleated cell counts. The table came from immunoSEQ multiplex PCR; TCRdb's copy has only in-frame clones and leaves some out. V and J calls and clone size are copied from that table; D and trimming were computed from the DNA. The profile shows some 280,000 clones, about nine tenths of them singletons. This rearrangement joins TRBV15 to TRBJ1-5; 8 positions match TRBD1. The receptor was derived from a woman in her forties who had recovered from COVID-19. Sample: peripheral blood. The CDR3 protein is CATSRGQDGNQPQHF. CDR3 DNA: TGTGCCACCAGCAGGGGACAGGACGGCAATCAGCCCCAGCATTTT. The full variable domain, with the rest looked up from reference TRBV15 and TRBJ1-5, is DAMVIQNPRYQVTQFGKPVTLSCSQTLNHNVMYWYQQKSSQAPKLLFHYYDKDFNNEADTPDNFQSRRPNTSFCFLDIRSPGLGDTAMYLCATSRGQDGNQPQHFGDGTRLSIL.